The entry below gives a single T cell receptor (beta chain) sequence along with its context. The antigen remains undetermined. A read error may account for a junction end that differs from germline. This sample was included in a study of glioma-infiltrating T cells. The study's findings and limits: Gliomas, especially low-grade, showed above-expected tissue-blood divergence; non-neoplastic patients showed below.

TCR alpha and beta CDR3 regions were amplified from RNA using iRepertoire nested multiplex PCR. One-step reverse transcription and amplification started from approximately 100-400 ng of tissue mRNA or PBMC total RNA. TCRdb re-called the multiplex PCR reads through MiXCR, storing one row per CDR3 protein. The sample carries around 100,000 distinct CDR3 sequences, about 30% recorded once. CDR1 and CDR2 from the germline V gene are DFQATT and SNEGSKA (reference sequence). There are 15 residues in the CDR3. The receptor's source is a human donor with low-grade glioma or glioblastoma, undergoing nonglioma brain surgery, or in good health (not recorded which). The chain uses TRBV20-1 and TRBJ1-5; D not certain. The sample comprised glioma tissue, nonneoplastic brain tissue, or PBMCs (not recorded which). Here the CDR3 DNA reads TGCAGTGCTAGGACTTTCGTGGTGAGCAATCAGCCCCATCATTTT. This sequence encodes CSARTFVVSNQPHHF.